These 29 T cell receptor beta chains were sequenced from one sample in a study of blood T cell repertoires in COVID-19. Sequencing used immunoSEQ multiplex PCR; TCRdb keeps in-frame clones, though not all of them. The table has about 200,000 clones, just under 90% seen once. Sequenced material: peripheral blood. These receptors all come from a man aged 55 to 70 who had recovered from COVID-19.

The rearrangement uses TRBV19 and TRBJ2-7; D not resolved. The germline CDR1 and CDR2 sequences are LNHDA and SQIVND (reference sequence). Trimming left V 2 bases short and J 3 bases short, with 14 bases between. The CDR3 sequence is 15 residues long. The chain's CDR3 is CASSIRIRVIYEQYF. The CDR3 DNA reads TGTGCCAGTAGTATACGAATCCGGGTAATCTACGAGCAGTACTTC.

This rearrangement joins TRBV6-6 to TRBJ1-2; D is ambiguous. The CDR3 is made up of 13 amino acids. Germline V CDR1 and CDR2: MNHNY, SVGAGI (reference sequence). V gave up 0 bases and J gave up 6 bases, with 8 bases separating them. The CDR3 is CASSYSTVDGYTF. The CDR3 DNA reads TGTGCCAGCAGTTACTCCACAGTAGATGGCTACACCTTC.

The rearrangement uses TRBV9 and TRBJ2-1, with TRBD2 identical over 9 bases. Germline V CDR1 and CDR2: SGDLS, YYNGEE. The CDR3 is made up of 18 amino acids. The V gene end was trimmed by 0 bases and the J gene end by 11 bases; junction bases not matched to a gene: 18. The CDR3 protein is CASSVEISGGRPGGKQFF. The CDR3 DNA reads TGTGCCAGCAGCGTAGAAATTAGCGGGGGTCGCCCCGGCGGGAAGCAGTTCTTC.

The chain combines TRBV28 with TRBJ1-5; D possibly corresponds to TRBD1 (6 bases). Germline CDR1 MDHEN, CDR2 SYDVKM. V was clipped by 11 bases and J by 7 bases, with 15 bases between them. This CDR3 has 12 amino acids. The CDR3 DNA follows: TGTGCCGGTGGTGGGGGCGAACAGCCCCAGCATTTT. Translated: CAGGGGEQPQHF.

The chain is built from TRBV28 and TRBJ2-6; D is possibly TRBD1 (5 bases). In germline, CDR1 is MDHEN, CDR2 SYDVKM. V was clipped by 2 bases and J by 1 base, with 6 bases between them. There are 15 residues in the CDR3. DNA of the CDR3: TGTGCCAGCAGTTTAGCAGGGTCTGGGGCCAACGTCCTGACTTTC. As protein: CASSLAGSGANVLTF.

V gene TRBV19 combines with J gene TRBJ1-5, with D perhaps TRBD1 (6 bases). The CDR3 sequence is 14 residues long. With 6 bases removed from V and 5 bases from J, the gap between germline ends came to 14 bases. Germline V gene data show CDR1 as LNHDA and CDR2 as SQIVND (reference sequence). CDR3 sequence (DNA): TGTGCCAGTAGCAAAAACAGGGAAGATCAGCCCCAGCATTTT. It specifies CASSKNREDQPQHF.

V is TRBV6-5 and J is TRBJ1-5; 7 nucleotides match TRBD1. Germline CDR1 reads MNHEY; CDR2 reads SVGAGI. Germline trimming cut 5 bases from V and 9 bases from J; bases unmatched to any gene: 10. The CDR3 has 14 residues. The CDR3 coding sequence is TGTGCCAGCAGTCCCCGGACAGGTGGCCGGCCCCAGCATTTT. The encoded protein is CASSPRTGGRPQHF.

The chain recombines TRBV6-6 with TRBJ1-2, with D possibly matching TRBD1 (6 bases). V lost 2 bases and J lost 4, with 17 bases in between. CDR1 MNHNY and CDR2 SVGAGI come from the germline V gene (reference sequence). The CDR3 consists of 16 residues. The CDR3 DNA reads as TGTGCCAGCAGTTACACCACCGGCAGGGGAAGCTATGGCTACACCTTC. The encoded protein is CASSYTTGRGSYGYTF.

The chain carries TRBV5-4 and TRBJ2-1; 7 bases agree with TRBD1. V shed 0 bases and J 8 bases; nucleotides not matched to a gene: 8. Germline V gives CDR1 SGHNT, CDR2 YYREEE (reference sequence). This CDR3 region has 15 residues. The CDR3: CASSLDRGYGDEQFF. DNA for the CDR3: TGTGCCAGCAGCTTGGACAGGGGTTACGGCGATGAGCAGTTCTTC.

V is TRBV15 and J is TRBJ2-5; 9 bases fit TRBD1. The CDR3 covers 16 residues. The V gene end was trimmed by 4 bases and the J gene end by 4 bases; junction bases not matched to a gene: 10. Germline CDR1 is LNHNV and CDR2 is YYDKDF (reference sequence). In DNA, the CDR3 is TGTGCCACCAGCACTACCGGGACAGGGTTCCGAGAGACCCAGTACTTC. Amino acid sequence: CATSTTGTGFRETQYF.

The chain joins TRBV10-2 to TRBJ2-3, with 7 nucleotides matching TRBD2. CDR3 size: 13 residues. The J segment lost 5 bases and the V segment lost 8 bases, leaving 7 bases of the junction unmatched. Germline assignment: CDR1 WSHSY and CDR2 SAAADI. The CDR3 is CASRPGGKDTQYF. The CDR3 nucleotides read TGCGCCAGCCGCCCGGGGGGTAAAGATACGCAGTATTTT.

The DNA of the CDR3 is TGCAGCGAAACGACAGGTAGAGAGACCCAGTACTTC. Translated: CSETTGRETQYF. V gene TRBV29-1 combines with J gene TRBJ2-5, with D possibly TRBD1 on 6 matching bases. Germline loops: CDR1 SQVTM, CDR2 ANQGSEA. The CDR3 is made up of 12 amino acids. Between the trimmed V and J ends, which lost 7 bases and 4 bases, there was a span of 13 bases.

The V gene is TRBV3-1 (or the pseudogene TRBV3-2), the J gene TRBJ2-4; 9 positions match TRBD1. The CDR3 loop spans 17 amino acids. Losses at the gene ends were 1 base for V and 1 base for J; bases not matched to a gene: 5. CDR1 and CDR2 from the germline V gene are LGHDT and YNNKEL (reference sequence). The CDR3 here is CASSQGQGVLAKNIQYF. The CDR3 DNA follows: TGTGCCAGCAGCCAAGGACAGGGGGTGCTGGCCAAAAACATTCAGTACTTC.

The chain joins TRBV28 to TRBJ2-5; weak D call: TRBD1 (5 bases). The CDR3 is made up of 15 amino acids. The V gene's germline CDR1 is MDHEN and CDR2 SYDVKM. V was clipped by 4 bases and J by 0 bases, with 12 bases between them. This CDR3 is CASSSPRGDQETQYF. The CDR3, as DNA: TGTGCCAGCAGTTCCCCTAGGGGCGACCAAGAGACCCAGTACTTC.

The chain recombines TRBV7-9 with TRBJ1-4; D perhaps matches TRBD1 (5 bases). The V gene's germline CDR1 is SEHNR and CDR2 FQNEAQ (reference sequence). This CDR3 contains 14 residues. V was trimmed by 8 bases and J by 4 bases, leaving 14 bases between them. The CDR3 reads CASSLDSNNEKLFF. DNA for the CDR3: TGTGCCAGCTCTCTAGACAGCAATAATGAAAAACTGTTTTTT.

This chain joins TRBV4-2 and TRBJ2-7, with 7 bases fitting TRBD2. V shed 2 bases and J 6 bases; nucleotides not matched to a gene: 7. Germline V gene sequence: CDR1 LGHNA, CDR2 YNFKEQ. The CDR3 extends over 14 amino acids. The CDR3 DNA reads as TGTGCCAGCAGCCAAAGGACTAGTAGGGGCGAGCAGTACTTC. This sequence encodes CASSQRTSRGEQYF.

This clone was detected only a few times. The V gene is TRBV5-6, the J gene TRBJ2-1, with TRBD1 as a possible D gene (6 bases). The CDR3 loop spans 16 amino acids. Between the trimmed V and J ends, which lost 1 base and 4 bases, there was a span of 15 bases. The V gene's germline CDR1 is SGHDT and CDR2 YYEEEE. CDR3 nucleotides: TGTGCCAGCAGCTTGCCAGGGGACACCTCATACAATGAGCAGTTCTTC. It yields the protein CASSLPGDTSYNEQFF.

The rearrangement uses TRBV5-4 and TRBJ1-1; a possible D gene is TRBD1 (5 bases). Trimming removed 0 bases from V and 1 base from J, with 10 bases in between. Germline CDR1 and CDR2: SGHNT and YYREEE (reference sequence). The CDR3 runs 15 residues. The CDR3 nucleotides are TGTGCCAGCAGCTTGGTGCAGGGTCAGAACACTGAAGCTTTCTTT. Its protein product is CASSLVQGQNTEAFF. The full variable domain, in which reference TRBV5-4 and TRBJ1-1 provide the parts outside the CDR3, is ETGVTQSPTHLIKTRGQQVTLRCSSQSGHNTVSWYQQALGQGPQFIFQYYREEENGRGNFPPRFSGLQFPNYSSELNVNALELDDSALYLCASSLVQGQNTEAFFGQGTRLTVV.

The V call is TRBV24-1, the J call TRBJ1-5; 11 nucleotides match TRBD1. This CDR3 contains 18 residues. Germline-derived CDR1 and CDR2 are KGHDR and SFDVKD. V lost 1 base to trimming and J lost 0 bases; unmatched junction nucleotides: 4. The DNA of the CDR3 is TGTGCCACCAGTGATTTAGGGGACAGGGGGGATAGCAATCAGCCCCAGCATTTT. Its protein is CATSDLGDRGDSNQPQHF.

The chain couples TRBV14 to TRBJ1-2; the match to TRBD1 covers 7 bases. Germline V gives CDR1 SGHDN, CDR2 FVKESK. The J segment lost 1 base and the V segment lost 8 bases, leaving 4 bases of the junction unmatched. The CDR3 is 13 residues long. Here the CDR3 DNA reads TGTGCCAGCTCGGGACAGATTAACTATGGCTACACCTTC. Its protein is CASSGQINYGYTF. The full variable domain, completed using reference TRBV14 and TRBJ1-2, is EAGVTQFPSHSVIEKGQTVTLRCDPISGHDNLYWYRRVMGKEIKFLLHFVKESKQDESGMPNNRFLAERTGGTYSTLKVQPAELEDSGVYFCASSGQINYGYTFGSGTRLTVV.

V usage is TRBV7-9 and J usage is TRBJ1-2; no reliable D call. Deletions cut 5 bases from V and 2 bases from J, with 12 bases between. Germline CDR1 reads SEHNR; CDR2 reads FQNEAQ (reference sequence). The CDR3 has 14 amino acids. In DNA form, the CDR3 reads TGTGCCAGCAGCACCGCGGGAGCCAACTATGGCTACACCTTC. Translation: CASSTAGANYGYTF.

The V and J genes are TRBV20-1 and TRBJ1-5; a possible D gene is TRBD1 (5 bases). CDR1 is DFQATT and CDR2 is SNEGSKA in the germline V gene (reference sequence). The CDR3 contains 15 residues. The V end was cut by 3 bases, the J end by 2 bases, with 14 bases between. CDR3 in amino acids: CSASEVVRGNQPQHF. The CDR3 DNA reads TGCAGTGCTAGTGAGGTCGTCAGGGGCAATCAGCCCCAGCATTTT.

The rearrangement joins TRBV19 to TRBJ2-3; 11 nucleotides line up with TRBD2. V lost 6 bases to trimming and J lost 5 bases; unmatched junction nucleotides: 10. Germline V CDR1 and CDR2: LNHDA, SQIVND (reference sequence). The CDR3 has 16 residues. The CDR3 nucleotides are TGTGCCAGTAGCAAGACTAGCGGGAAGTGGGGAGATACGCAGTATTTT. Its protein is CASSKTSGKWGDTQYF.

This clone was detected a few times. CDR3 bases: TGTGCCTGGAGTCCTATCGGGCGACAGTTCAATCAGCCCCAGCATTTT. Its protein product is CAWSPIGRQFNQPQHF. The V call is TRBV30, the J call TRBJ1-5; weak D call: TRBD1 (5 bases). CDR1 is GTSNPN, CDR2 SVGIG, per germline (reference sequence). V lost 2 bases, J lost 3 bases, and 17 bases lay in between. The CDR3 spans 16 residues.

The V gene is TRBV19, the J gene TRBJ2-3; tentatively, D is TRBD1 (5 bases). Germline CDR1 LNHDA, CDR2 SQIVND (reference sequence). Deletions cut 2 bases from V and 1 base from J, with 7 bases between. CDR3 length: 14 residues. The DNA for the CDR3 is TGTGCCAGTAGTATAATAGGGGGCACAGATACGCAGTATTTT. Translation: CASSIIGGTDTQYF.

The rearrangement joins TRBV6-2 or TRBV6-3 to TRBJ2-1; D might be TRBD2 (7 bases). The CDR3 is made up of 11 amino acids. Germline CDR1 and CDR2: MNHEY and SVGEGT. With 5 bases removed from V and 11 bases from J, the gap between germline ends came to 10 bases. CDR3 in amino acids: CASSAGAKQFF. The CDR3 DNA reads as TGTGCCAGCAGTGCGGGGGCGAAGCAGTTCTTC.

This clone has a handful of counts. The rearrangement links TRBV11-1 to TRBJ2-5, with 10 bases that match TRBD2. From germline, CDR1 is SGHAT and CDR2 FQDESV (reference sequence). The junction had 9 bases not matched to a gene; V was cut back by 3 bases and J by 5 bases. The CDR3 contains 16 residues. CDR3 protein: CASSFTAGGPGETQYF. The CDR3 bases are TGTGCCAGCAGCTTCACAGCGGGAGGGCCGGGCGAGACCCAGTACTTC.

This sequence joins TRBV18 and TRBJ2-2; TRBD1 agrees at 8 bases. The V gene end was trimmed by 3 bases and the J gene end by 1 base; junction bases not matched to a gene: 1. The germline CDR1 and CDR2 sequences are KGHSH and LQKENI. The CDR3 runs to 15 residues. The CDR3 is CASSPDRVNTGELFF. The CDR3 coding sequence is TGTGCCAGCTCACCGGACAGGGTGAACACCGGGGAGCTGTTTTTT. Supplemented by reference TRBV18 and TRBJ2-2, the full variable domain reads NAGVMQNPRHLVRRRGQEARLRCSPMKGHSHVYWYRQLPEEGLKFMVYLQKENIIDESGMPKERFSAEFPKEGPSILRIQQVVRGDSAAYFCASSPDRVNTGELFFGEGSRLTVL.

The gene calls are TRBV3-1 (or the pseudogene TRBV3-2) and TRBJ1-6, with 8 bases aligning to TRBD1. CDR3 length: 14 residues. Germline V CDR1 and CDR2: LGHDT, YNNKEL (reference sequence). Losses at the gene ends were 5 bases for V and 10 bases for J; bases not matched to a gene: 7. The CDR3 loop is CASSMQGAFSPLHF. In DNA form, the CDR3 reads TGTGCCAGCAGCATGCAGGGGGCATTCTCACCCCTCCACTTT.